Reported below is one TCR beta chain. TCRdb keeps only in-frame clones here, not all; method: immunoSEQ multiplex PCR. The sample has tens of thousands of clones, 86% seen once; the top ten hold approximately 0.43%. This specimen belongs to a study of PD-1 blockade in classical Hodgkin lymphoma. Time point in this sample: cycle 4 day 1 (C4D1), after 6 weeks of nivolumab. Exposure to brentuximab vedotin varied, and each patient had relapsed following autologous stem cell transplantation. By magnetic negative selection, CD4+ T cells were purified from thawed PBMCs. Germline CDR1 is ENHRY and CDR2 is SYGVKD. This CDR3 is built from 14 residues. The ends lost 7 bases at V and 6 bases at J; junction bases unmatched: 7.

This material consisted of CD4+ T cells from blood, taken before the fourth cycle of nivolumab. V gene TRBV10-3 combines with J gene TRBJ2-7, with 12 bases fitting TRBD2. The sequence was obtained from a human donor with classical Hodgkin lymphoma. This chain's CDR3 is CAINPSGGAVEQYF. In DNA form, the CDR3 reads TGTGCCATCAATCCTAGCGGGGGGGCGGTCGAGCAGTACTTC.